This TCR beta chain was sequenced for a study of blood T cells in healthy people across ages. Per germline, CDR1 DFQATT and CDR2 SNEGSKA (reference sequence). This CDR3 is 13 amino acids long. The V and J ends lost 5 bases and 8 bases, in that order; junction bases with no gene match: 9. Sample-barcoded 5' priming and a J-beta primer mix drove a second PCR of roughly 6 to 12 cycles. Via MiXCR, TCRdb re-called the 5' RACE reads, giving one row per CDR3 protein. The table records over a million distinct CDR3 sequences, approximately 40% of them present only once. This clonotype was obtained from a woman between 18 and 29 years old in good health. Source material: blood. V usage is TRBV20-1 and J usage is TRBJ1-1; 9 bases agree with TRBD1. For the CDR3, the DNA is TGCAGTGCTTATGACAGGGGGATTACCGAAGCTTTCTTT. Translating it yields CSAYDRGITEAFF.